This T cell receptor (beta chain) stems from a study of blood T cell repertoires in COVID-19. Trimming stripped 0 bases from V and 6 bases from J, with 13 bases between. Germline CDR1 SGHTA, CDR2 FQGTGA. The CDR3 contains 15 residues. The protocol was immunoSEQ multiplex PCR, while the TCRdb copy is restricted to in-frame clones and leaves out a portion. Altogether about 220,000 clones are present, 88% being singletons, with the ten largest covering more than 2.5%. Clinical history reported by participants formed the basis on which cohorts were assigned. The TCR comes from a woman aged 25 to 39 who had recovered from COVID-19. The chain has TRBV7-3 and TRBJ2-3; tentative D call: TRBD1 (7 bases). The sequenced material came from PBMCs or T cells enriched from blood (not recorded which). The CDR3 is CASSLTEGAGDTQYF. CDR3 sequence (DNA): TGTGCCAGCAGCTTAACGGAGGGGGCGGGTGATACGCAGTATTTT.